A selection of T cell receptor beta chains follows, all from one sample in a study of identical twins. TCRdb processed the 5' RACE reads anew with MiXCR; each CDR3 protein has one entry. The table has about 260,000 distinct CDR3 sequences, 5.5% to 7% seen once; the top ten hold more than 3%. These same records also appear under a second study, on yellow fever vaccine responses in identical twins.

Sequencing was done on a sample of memory (CD45RO+) T cells sorted from blood. These receptor sequences come from a young woman in good health. The CDR3 runs from the conserved cysteine through the conserved F or W. D genes are given only for firm matches. Part of the rows lack a size; the others show once, few, many or a class for expanded clones.

V gene	clone size	J gene	D gene	CDR3 DNA	CDR3 protein
TRBV6-1	NA	TRBJ2-3	NA	TGTGCCAGCAGCCCACGGGCACTATCTCAAGATACGCAGTATTTT	CASSPRALSQDTQYF
TRBV20-1	many	TRBJ2-1	NA	TGCAGTGCCAGAGGCGCGGGGCCCCGGGATGAGCAGTTCTTC	CSARGAGPRDEQFF
TRBV12-3/TRBV12-4	many	TRBJ2-3	TRBD2	TGTGCCAGCAGTCGTCCCGGGACTAGAGCAGATACGCAGTATTTT	CASSRPGTRADTQYF
TRBV29-1	NA	TRBJ2-5	NA	TGCAGCGTTGTTCCCGGACTGATGGGGAAAGAGACCCAGTACTTC	CSVVPGLMGKETQYF
TRBV12-3/TRBV12-4	few	TRBJ2-2	TRBD2	TGTGCCAGCAGTCGAGGACTAGCAGACTACGCGAACACCGGGGAGCTGTTTTTT	CASSRGLADYANTGELFF
TRBV2	NA	TRBJ2-6	NA	TGTGCCAGCTTCTCCGGGGCCAACGTCCTGACTTTC	CASFSGANVLTF
TRBV20-1	few	TRBJ2-5	TRBD2	TGCAGTGCTCCCCCCCAGCGGGGGGCCGATGAGACCCAGTACTTC	CSAPPQRGADETQYF
TRBV7-9	few	TRBJ1-3	NA	TGTGCCAGCAGCACAAGCGGATCAGCGGGAAACACCATATATTTT	CASSTSGSAGNTIYF
TRBV5-8	few	TRBJ2-1	NA	TGTGCCATCAGCTTAGGGGGACTGGATGAGCAGTTCTTC	CAISLGGLDEQFF
TRBV7-2	many	TRBJ2-5	NA	TGTGCCAGCAGCTTGGGGGGGGGGCCCCAAGAGACCCAGTACTTC	CASSLGGGPQETQYF
TRBV5-1	few	TRBJ2-7	NA	TGCGCCAGCAGCGGTAACAGGGCTGGCTCCTACGAGCAGTACTTC	CASSGNRAGSYEQYF
TRBV2	NA	TRBJ2-1	TRBD1	TGTGCCAGCAGCGCTTCCGGGACAGTTTCCTACAATGAGCAGTTCTTC	CASSASGTVSYNEQFF
TRBV7-7	NA	TRBJ1-1	TRBD1	TGTGCCAGCAGCTCTCCAGGGGGCCCCGCTGCTTTGAACACTGAAGCTTTCTTT	CASSSPGGPAALNTEAFF
TRBV7-3	many	TRBJ2-1	NA	TGTGCCAGCAGCGGGGGGTCTTACAATGAGCAGTTCTTC	CASSGGSYNEQFF
TRBV6-2/TRBV6-3	NA	TRBJ1-5	TRBD1	TGTGCCAGCAGCCGACTAGGACAGGGGAATCAGCCCCAGCATTTT	CASSRLGQGNQPQHF
TRBV28	few	TRBJ2-3	TRBD1	TGTGCCAGCAGGATCGGGACAGGGGGCACAGATACGCAGTATTTT	CASRIGTGGTDTQYF
TRBV20-1	many	TRBJ2-5	NA	TGCAGTGCTACTGGACCGGGACACAGATCTTACGAGACCCAGTACTTC	CSATGPGHRSYETQYF
TRBV5-1	many	TRBJ2-1	TRBD1	TGCGCCAGCTCCCTCAGGGGACAGGGGGATGTGAATGAGCAGTTCTTC	CASSLRGQGDVNEQFF
TRBV6-5	NA	TRBJ2-3	TRBD2	TGTGCCAGCAGTTTATCCGGCGGGGGGAGGATAGATACGCAGTATTTT	CASSLSGGGRIDTQYF
TRBV11-3	few	TRBJ2-1	NA	TGTGCCAGCAGCTTACTAGAGAGGGGGACTAACTACAATGAGCAGTTCTTC	CASSLLERGTNYNEQFF
TRBV20-1	many	TRBJ2-5	TRBD2	TGCAGTGCTAGTGGGGCTAGCGGGGATGGAGAGACCCAGTACTTC	CSASGASGDGETQYF
TRBV5-1	few	TRBJ1-1	TRBD1	TGCGCCAGCAGCACGCAGGGGGCGAACACTGAAGCTTTCTTT	CASSTQGANTEAFF
TRBV12-3/TRBV12-4	few	TRBJ2-1	NA	TGTGCCAGCAGTTTAGGAAGGTACGGGACTCTACATAATGAGCAGTTCTTC	CASSLGRYGTLHNEQFF
TRBV6-1	few	TRBJ1-1	NA	TGTGCCAGCAGACTCCTGAGGAACACTGAAGCTTTCTTT	CASRLLRNTEAFF
TRBV7-9	few	TRBJ2-1	NA	TGTGCCAGCAGCTTAATACGTGTTACATACAATGAGCAGTTCTTC	CASSLIRVTYNEQFF
TRBV20-1	NA	TRBJ2-3	NA	TGCAGTGCGTGGGGGGGGCCAGATACGCAGTATTTT	CSAWGGPDTQYF
TRBV7-8	few	TRBJ1-5	TRBD1	TGTGCCAGCAGCCCGTGGGGACAGGGACCTCTTAGCAATCAGCCCCAGCATTTT	CASSPWGQGPLSNQPQHF
TRBV7-9	NA	TRBJ2-2	TRBD2	TGTGCCAGCAGCTTAGGGGGACTATCCACCGGGGAGCTGTTTTTT	CASSLGGLSTGELFF
TRBV5-5	NA	TRBJ1-6	NA	TGTGCCAGCAGCTTGAGGGCAGAGAATAATTCACCCCTCCACTTT	CASSLRAENNSPLHF
TRBV11-1	few	TRBJ2-1	NA	TGTGCCAGCAGCTTAGACTTTCCAGATATCTACAATGAGCAGTTCTTC	CASSLDFPDIYNEQFF
TRBV11-3	few	TRBJ2-1	NA	TGTGCCAGCAGCTTAACTCCTAGTTCTAATGAGCAGTTCTTC	CASSLTPSSNEQFF
TRBV4-1	many	TRBJ2-4	NA	TGCGCCAGCAGCCACACAGGCACTCTAGCCAAAAACATTCAGTACTTC	CASSHTGTLAKNIQYF
TRBV20-1	many	TRBJ2-1	NA	TGCAGTGCCCTCACGGGGGCAGGGTACAATGAGCAGTTCTTC	CSALTGAGYNEQFF
TRBV3-1	few	TRBJ1-1	NA	TGTGCCAGCAGCCAAGACGGGGGTTGGGGGAACACTGAAGCTTTCTTT	CASSQDGGWGNTEAFF
TRBV4-1	few	TRBJ2-7	NA	TGCGCCAGCAGCCAAGAGGGGGACCTCCCCGGCGAGCAGTACTTC	CASSQEGDLPGEQYF
TRBV20-1	few	TRBJ1-1	NA	TGCAGTGCTCCCGTCGTTTTGAGGGGCACTGAAGCTTTCTTT	CSAPVVLRGTEAFF
TRBV5-1	many	TRBJ1-1	NA	TGCGCCAGCAGCAGGGGACTGGCGAGCGCTGAAGCTTTCTTT	CASSRGLASAEAFF
TRBV29-1	few	TRBJ1-4	TRBD1	TGCAGCGTCGCTGAATGGGACAGGAATGAAAAACTGTTTTTT	CSVAEWDRNEKLFF
TRBV11-2	NA	TRBJ1-1	TRBD1	TGTGCCAGCAGCAGCAGGACAGGCCCAATGAACACTGAAGCTTTCTTT	CASSSRTGPMNTEAFF
TRBV27	NA	TRBJ2-3	NA	TGTGCCAGCAGGCCGACCGGCCGGACGTATACGCAGTATTTT	CASRPTGRTYTQYF
TRBV29-1	many	TRBJ2-1	NA	TGCAGCCACAAAGAAGCCCAGGGGAGCTCCTACAATGAGCAGTTCTTC	CSHKEAQGSSYNEQFF
TRBV28	few	TRBJ2-4	NA	TGTGCCAGCAGTTTGGGCCCAAATTCGGCCAAAAACATTCAGTACTTC	CASSLGPNSAKNIQYF
TRBV15	few	TRBJ2-1	TRBD2	TGTGCCACCAGCAGATCCAGGACTAGCGGGAGGGCTACGTACAATGAGCAGTTCTTC	CATSRSRTSGRATYNEQFF
TRBV12-3/TRBV12-4	many	TRBJ1-1	NA	TGTGCCAGCAGTAATCCGGGGGGGGGAGGTACTGAAGCTTTCTTT	CASSNPGGGGTEAFF
TRBV6-1	NA	TRBJ1-5	TRBD1	TGTGCCAGCAGTCCGGACAGGGCCCATGGCAATCAGCCCCAGCATTTT	CASSPDRAHGNQPQHF
TRBV4-1	many	TRBJ2-1	NA	TGCGCCAGCAGAACCGCCCCTTCGGGGAATGAGCAGTTCTTC	CASRTAPSGNEQFF
TRBV20-1	few	TRBJ2-1	TRBD2	TGCAGTGCTAGAAGGCTAGCGGGAGCTGACAATGAGCAGTTCTTC	CSARRLAGADNEQFF
TRBV20-1	many	TRBJ2-7	TRBD2	TGCAGTGCTAGGGGGGGGGAAGGGTTTTCGTACGAGCAGTACTTC	CSARGGEGFSYEQYF
TRBV12-3/TRBV12-4	few	TRBJ1-3	TRBD1	TGTGCCAGCAGTCCCTCGACAGGGAGGAGTGGCACCATATATTTT	CASSPSTGRSGTIYF
TRBV5-1	many	TRBJ2-7	TRBD1	TGCGCCAGCACCACCGGGACAGGGTTCGACGAGCAGTACTTC	CASTTGTGFDEQYF
TRBV18	NA	TRBJ2-5	TRBD2	TGTGCCAGCTCACCACCGGAAGGGAGGGGGACCCAGTACTTC	CASSPPEGRGTQYF
TRBV6-2/TRBV6-3	NA	TRBJ2-6	NA	TGTGCCAGCAGTCGCCTCAGGGGACTTATTACTAGCCGCTCTGGGGCCAACGTCCTGACTTTC	CASSRLRGLITSRSGANVLTF
TRBV12-3/TRBV12-4	many	TRBJ2-7	TRBD1	TGTGCCAGCAGTTCCGGGACAGGAATCATCTCCTACGAGCAGTACTTC	CASSSGTGIISYEQYF
TRBV20-1	NA	TRBJ2-3	NA	TGCAGTGCTAGAGGTGTCCCCTTTGGGGATACGCAGTATTTT	CSARGVPFGDTQYF
TRBV5-1	many	TRBJ1-6	NA	TGCGCCAGCAGTCCTCAGGGAGATTATAATTCACCCCTCCACTTT	CASSPQGDYNSPLHF
TRBV19	few	TRBJ2-1	NA	TGTGCCAGTAGCGACGAGCTAGGAGGGAATGAGCAGTTCTTC	CASSDELGGNEQFF
TRBV6-1	few	TRBJ2-1	TRBD1	TGTGCCAGCAGTGAAGGCGAGACAGGGGGCTATGAGCAGTTCTTC	CASSEGETGGYEQFF